This TCR beta chain derives from a study of blood T cell repertoires in COVID-19. The CDR3 has 12 residues. CDR1 and CDR2 from the germline V gene are MGHRA and YSYEKL. Between the trimmed V and J ends, which lost 0 bases and 15 bases, there was a span of 12 bases. The assay was immunoSEQ multiplex PCR, and TCRdb's table has in-frame clones only and misses some. Of around 120,000 clones in the sample, 80% to 90% are singletons; the top ten hold 2% to 2.5%. The chain joins TRBV4-1 to TRBJ2-1; weak D call: TRBD2 (5 bases). The sample taken for sequencing was peripheral blood. This TCR came from a human donor in a cohort sampled during active COVID-19. Here the CDR3 DNA reads TGCGCCAGCAGCCAAGAGGAGGTAGGACGGTTCTTC. This translates into CASSQEEVGRFF.